The source of this T cell receptor beta chain is a study of T cell responses to AZD1222 COVID-19 vaccine. Study-level findings and limits: Seropositive status at baseline applied to only five to seven AZD1222 recipients.

Concerning this clone: Its matching antigen is unknown.

Germline V gives CDR1 SGHAT, CDR2 FQNNGV. The CDR3 length is 14 residues. V dropped 10 bases and J dropped 4 bases, with 16 bases sitting between them. This table comes from immunoSEQ multiplex PCR, and its TCRdb copy is limited to in-frame clones, with some not included. The data contain 95,000 to 100,000 clones, more than 85% of them singletons. This clonotype was obtained from an adult who received the AZD1222 COVID-19 vaccine. The source material was peripheral blood, sampled 28 days after the second AZD1222 dose. The chain uses TRBV11-2 and TRBJ2-2, with D perhaps matching TRBD1 or TRBD2 (6 bases each). The CDR3 DNA reads TGTGCCACCCGATTAGGGGGGAGCACCGGGGAGCTGTTTTTT. Its translation: CATRLGGSTGELFF.